The clone carrying this TCR beta chain was seen at least ten times. Its antigen is not identified. These data come from a study of CD8+CD57+ T cells in acquired aplastic anemia. In the study overall: The sorted CD4+ and CD8+ cells yielded an average roughly 3 ug of DNA.

Trimming pared 3 bases from V and 2 bases from J, leaving 14 bases between. The CDR3 has 15 amino acids. CDR1 and CDR2 from the germline V gene are LGHNA and YNFKEQ. The study's findings and limits: Patients had approximately 29 CD8+ CDR3 sequences in common with controls (the shared set).

Patients who underwent sequencing had shown CD8+CD57+ cell expansion by flow cytometry. Among the patients, all had severe acquired aplastic anemia. Patients were treatment-naive when blood was sampled. Genomic DNA served as template for TCR beta VDJ and CDR3 profiling. MiXCR was run by TCRdb on the reads, yielding one entry per CDR3 protein. This sample has more than 150,000 distinct CDR3 sequences, with around 47% found just once. The chain links TRBV4-2 to TRBJ2-7; D is unresolved. This clonotype was obtained from a human donor with aplastic anemia. Sequencing was carried out using sorted CD4+, CD8+, or CD8+CD57+ T cells (not recorded which) from PBMCs. The CDR3 DNA reads as TGTGCCAGCAGCCAGGAACAGTTGGTCCCCTACGAGCAGTACTTC. This sequence encodes CASSQEQLVPYEQYF.